The 2 T cell receptor beta chains given below trace back to one sample, sequenced in a study of CD8 T cells in Susac syndrome. Reverse transcription of roughly 0.45 to 1 ug RNA was carried out with random hexamers. In TCRdb, the immunoSEQ multiplex PCR reads were re-called with MiXCR into one record per CDR3 protein. The repertoire has approximately 160,000 distinct CDR3 sequences, roughly 94% of them found once; the top ten carry 0.08% to 0.095%. Sequencing input: CD4+ T cells from PBMCs. Every receptor here comes from a human donor with multiple sclerosis.

V usage is TRBV2 and J usage is TRBJ2-1; D may be TRBD2 (7 bases). The V gene's germline CDR1 is SNHLY and CDR2 FYNNEI. The CDR3 spans 13 residues. The V gene lost 8 bases and the J gene lost 6 bases, with 14 bases spanning the gap. CDR3 in amino acids: CASQGGGGNEQFF. The CDR3 nucleotides are TGTGCCAGCCAAGGGGGAGGGGGCAATGAGCAGTTCTTC. Combining the CDR3 with reference TRBV2 and TRBJ2-1 gives the whole variable domain EPEVTQTPSHQVTQMGQEVILRCVPISNHLYFYWYRQILGQKVEFLVSFYNNEISEKSEIFDDQFSVERPDGSNFTLKIRSTKLEDSAMYFCASQGGGGNEQFFGPGTRLTVL.

V usage is TRBV29-1 and J usage is TRBJ1-1; no clear D. Germline lookup yields CDR1 SQVTM and CDR2 ANQGSEA. This CDR3 is built from 12 residues. The V end lost 7 bases, the J end lost 6 bases, and 15 bases lay between the germline ends. The CDR3 protein is CSGGDFGAEAFF. CDR3 bases: TGCAGCGGGGGAGATTTTGGTGCTGAAGCTTTCTTT.